Listed below are T cell receptor beta chains from one sample, sequenced in a study of chemoradiotherapy in HPV16-positive cancers. Here immunoSEQ multiplex PCR was the method, and the copy in TCRdb shows in-frame clones only, minus some. Among more than 13,000 clones listed, about 91% were seen once. The material sequenced was blood, taken from a patient who underwent chemoradiotherapy. The receptors derive from a human donor with HPV-associated anogenital cancer. The CDR3 runs from the conserved cysteine through the conserved F or W. The D gene is left open where the match is weak. The size entry is marked missing in some rows and otherwise reads once, few, many or a size class.

TRBJ1-1 . TRBD1 TRBV28 TGTGCCAGCAGTTTCGGGAGGGGGCACACTGAAGCTTTCTTT CASSFGRGHTEAFF
TRBJ1-6 once . TRBV7-8 TGTGCCAGCAGCTCCATGGCGATAGATAATTCACCCCTCCACTTT CASSSMAIDNSPLHF
TRBJ2-7 . TRBD1 TRBV19 TGTGCCAGTAGTGGACAGGGTTTCCCCGAGCAGTACTTC CASSGQGFPEQYF
TRBJ1-3 . . TRBV15 TGTGCCACCAGCGGACCTAGGGGTTTCGGAAACACCATATATTTT CATSGPRGFGNTIYF
TRBJ1-4 . . TRBV5-1 TGCGCCAGCAGCTTGATGGGTGCCCCGAATGAAAAACTGTTTTTT CASSLMGAPNEKLFF
TRBJ2-5 . . TRBV18 TGTGCCAGCTCACCGCCCATGGGCGGGGAAGAGACCCAGTACTTC CASSPPMGGEETQYF
TRBJ1-1 . . TRBV18 TGTGCCAACCACCAGACAGGGAACACTGAAGCTTTCTTT CANHQTGNTEAFF
TRBJ2-1 . . TRBV9 TGTGCCAGCAGCCACACGGTCGGCGATGAGCAGTTCTTC CASSHTVGDEQFF
TRBJ1-2 . . TRBV11-2 TGTGCCAGCAGCCCCCTGGGCGGCAGGCGGCTAGATGGCTACACCTTC CASSPLGGRRLDGYTF
TRBJ2-6 . . TRBV7-8 TGTGCCAGCAGTCGAAGCTCTGGGGCCAACGTCCTGACTTTC CASSRSSGANVLTF
TRBJ2-1 once . TRBV6-1 TGTGCCAGCAGTGAAATGGGATCGTGGCAGTTCTTC CASSEMGSWQFF
TRBJ1-5 . . TRBV6-1 TGTGCCAGCAGATACGGGCCCGAGGGCAATCAGCCCCAGCATTTT CASRYGPEGNQPQHF
TRBJ2-3 few TRBD2 TRBV9 TGTGCCAGCAGCGTAGACACAGCGGGGGGAACAGATACGCAGTATTTT CASSVDTAGGTDTQYF
TRBJ1-3 . . TRBV2 TGTGCCAGCAGTCCCCGAACCTCTGGAAACACCATATATTTT CASSPRTSGNTIYF